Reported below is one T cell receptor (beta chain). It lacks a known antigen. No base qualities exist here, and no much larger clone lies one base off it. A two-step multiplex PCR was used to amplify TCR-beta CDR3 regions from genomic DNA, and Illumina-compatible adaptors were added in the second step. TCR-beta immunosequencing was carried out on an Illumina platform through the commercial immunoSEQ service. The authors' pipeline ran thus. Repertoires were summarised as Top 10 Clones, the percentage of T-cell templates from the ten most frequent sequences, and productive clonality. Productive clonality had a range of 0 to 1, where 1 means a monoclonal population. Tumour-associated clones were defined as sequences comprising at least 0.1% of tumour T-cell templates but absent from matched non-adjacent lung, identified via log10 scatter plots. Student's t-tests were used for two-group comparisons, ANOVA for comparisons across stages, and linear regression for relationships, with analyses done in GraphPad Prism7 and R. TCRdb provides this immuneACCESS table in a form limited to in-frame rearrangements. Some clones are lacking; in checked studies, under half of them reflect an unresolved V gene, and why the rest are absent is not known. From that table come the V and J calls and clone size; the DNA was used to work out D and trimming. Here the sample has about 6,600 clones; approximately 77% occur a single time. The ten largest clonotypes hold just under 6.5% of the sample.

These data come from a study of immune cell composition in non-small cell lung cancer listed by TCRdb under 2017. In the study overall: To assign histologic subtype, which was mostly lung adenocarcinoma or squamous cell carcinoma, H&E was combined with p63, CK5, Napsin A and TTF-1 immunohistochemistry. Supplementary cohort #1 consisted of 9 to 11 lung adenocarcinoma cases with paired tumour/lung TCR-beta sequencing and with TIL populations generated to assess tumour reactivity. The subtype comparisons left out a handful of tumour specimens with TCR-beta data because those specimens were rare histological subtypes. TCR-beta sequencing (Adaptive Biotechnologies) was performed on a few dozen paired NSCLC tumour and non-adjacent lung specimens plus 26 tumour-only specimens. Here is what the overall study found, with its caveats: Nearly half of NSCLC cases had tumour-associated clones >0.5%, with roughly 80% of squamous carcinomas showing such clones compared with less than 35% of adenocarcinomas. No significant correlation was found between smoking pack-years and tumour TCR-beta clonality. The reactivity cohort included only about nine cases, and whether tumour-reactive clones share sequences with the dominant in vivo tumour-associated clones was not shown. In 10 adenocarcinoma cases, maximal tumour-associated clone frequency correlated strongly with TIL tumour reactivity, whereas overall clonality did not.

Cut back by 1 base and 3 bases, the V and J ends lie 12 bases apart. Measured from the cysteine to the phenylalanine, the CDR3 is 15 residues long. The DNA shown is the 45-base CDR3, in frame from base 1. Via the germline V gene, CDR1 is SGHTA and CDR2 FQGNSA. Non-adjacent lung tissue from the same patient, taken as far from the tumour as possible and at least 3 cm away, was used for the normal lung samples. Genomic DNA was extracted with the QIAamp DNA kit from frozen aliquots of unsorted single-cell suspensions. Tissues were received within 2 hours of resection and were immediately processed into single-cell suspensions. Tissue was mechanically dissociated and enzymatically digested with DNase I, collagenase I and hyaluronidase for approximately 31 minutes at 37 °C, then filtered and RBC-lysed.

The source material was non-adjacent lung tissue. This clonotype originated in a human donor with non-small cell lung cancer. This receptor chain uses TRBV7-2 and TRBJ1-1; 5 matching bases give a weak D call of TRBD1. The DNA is TGTGCCAGCAGCTTAGGCAGGGCGGGGGACACTGAAGCTTTCTTT. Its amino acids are CASSLGRAGDTEAFF.